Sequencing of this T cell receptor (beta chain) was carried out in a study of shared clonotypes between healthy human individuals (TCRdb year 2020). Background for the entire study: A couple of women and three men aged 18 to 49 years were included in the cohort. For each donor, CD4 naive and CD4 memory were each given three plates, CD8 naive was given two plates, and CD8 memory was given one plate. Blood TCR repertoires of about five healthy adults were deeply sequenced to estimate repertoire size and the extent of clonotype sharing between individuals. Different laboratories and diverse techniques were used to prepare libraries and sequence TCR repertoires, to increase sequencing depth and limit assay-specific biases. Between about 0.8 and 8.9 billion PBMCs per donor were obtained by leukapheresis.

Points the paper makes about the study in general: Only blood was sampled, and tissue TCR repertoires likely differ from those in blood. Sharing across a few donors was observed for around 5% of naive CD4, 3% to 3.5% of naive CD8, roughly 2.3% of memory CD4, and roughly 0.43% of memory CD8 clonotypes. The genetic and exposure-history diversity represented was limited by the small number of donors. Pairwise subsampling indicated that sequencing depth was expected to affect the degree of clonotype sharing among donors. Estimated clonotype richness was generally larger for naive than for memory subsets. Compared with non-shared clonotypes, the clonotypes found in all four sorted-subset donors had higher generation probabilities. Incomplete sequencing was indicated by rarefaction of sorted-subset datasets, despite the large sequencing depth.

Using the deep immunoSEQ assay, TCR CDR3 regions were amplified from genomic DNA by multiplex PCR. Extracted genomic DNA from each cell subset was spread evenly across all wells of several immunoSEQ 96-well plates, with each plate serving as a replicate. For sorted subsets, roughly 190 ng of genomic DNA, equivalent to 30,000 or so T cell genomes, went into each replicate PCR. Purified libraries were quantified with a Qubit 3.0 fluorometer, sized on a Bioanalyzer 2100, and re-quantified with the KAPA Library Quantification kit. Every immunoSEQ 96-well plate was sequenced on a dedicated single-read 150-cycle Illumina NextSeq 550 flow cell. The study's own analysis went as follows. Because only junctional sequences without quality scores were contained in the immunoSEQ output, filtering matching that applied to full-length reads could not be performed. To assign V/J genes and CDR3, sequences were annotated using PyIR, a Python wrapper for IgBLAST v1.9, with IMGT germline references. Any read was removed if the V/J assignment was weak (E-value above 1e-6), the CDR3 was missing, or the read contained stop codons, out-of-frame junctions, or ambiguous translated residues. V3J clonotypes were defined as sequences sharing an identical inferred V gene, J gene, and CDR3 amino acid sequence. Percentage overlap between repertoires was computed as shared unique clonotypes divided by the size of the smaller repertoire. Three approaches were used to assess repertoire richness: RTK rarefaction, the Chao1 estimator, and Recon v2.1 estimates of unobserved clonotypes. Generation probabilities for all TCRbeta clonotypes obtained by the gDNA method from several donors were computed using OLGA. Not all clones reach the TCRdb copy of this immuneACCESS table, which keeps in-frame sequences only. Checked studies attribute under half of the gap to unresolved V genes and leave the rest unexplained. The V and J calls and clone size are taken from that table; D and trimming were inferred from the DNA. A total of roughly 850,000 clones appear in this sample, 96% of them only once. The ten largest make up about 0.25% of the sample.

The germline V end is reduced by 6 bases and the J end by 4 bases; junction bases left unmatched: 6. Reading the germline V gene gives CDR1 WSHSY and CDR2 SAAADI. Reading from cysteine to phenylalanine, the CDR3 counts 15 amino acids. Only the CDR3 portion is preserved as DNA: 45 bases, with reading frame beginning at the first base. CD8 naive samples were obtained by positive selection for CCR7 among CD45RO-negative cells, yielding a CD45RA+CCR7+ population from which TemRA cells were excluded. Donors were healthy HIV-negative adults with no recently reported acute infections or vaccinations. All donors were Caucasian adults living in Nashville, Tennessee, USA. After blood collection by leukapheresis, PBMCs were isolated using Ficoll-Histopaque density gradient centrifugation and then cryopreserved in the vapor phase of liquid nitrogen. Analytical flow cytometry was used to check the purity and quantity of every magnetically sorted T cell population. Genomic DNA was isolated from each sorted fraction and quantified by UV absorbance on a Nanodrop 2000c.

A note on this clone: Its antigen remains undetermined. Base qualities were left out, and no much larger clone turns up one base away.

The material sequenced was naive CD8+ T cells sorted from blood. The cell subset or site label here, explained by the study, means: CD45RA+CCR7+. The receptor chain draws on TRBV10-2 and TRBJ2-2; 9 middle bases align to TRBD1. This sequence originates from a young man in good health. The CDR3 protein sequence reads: CASRGGTGPTGELFF. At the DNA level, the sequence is TGCGCCAGCAGAGGTGGGACAGGGCCCACCGGGGAGCTGTTTTTT.